This is a list of T cell receptor beta chains from one sample in a study of blood T cells in healthy people across ages. TCRdb fed the 5' RACE reads into MiXCR, producing one record per CDR3 protein. This table has around 1.5 million distinct CDR3 sequences, 30% to 40% appearing once. The sample comprised blood. Receptors were obtained from a woman aged 30 to 39 in good health. CDR3s include the opening cysteine and the closing phenylalanine or tryptophan. Each record gives: V gene, J gene, CDR3 length, clone size, D gene, CDR3 DNA, CDR3 protein. D genes are given only for firm matches. Not all rows give a size; the values are once, few, many and, for expanded clones, a class.

>TRBV6-5|TRBJ2-7|15|many|TRBD1
TGTGCCAGCAGTTACGGGACAGGGGGTACCTACGAGCAGTACTTC
CASSYGTGGTYEQYF
>TRBV7-7|TRBJ2-1|13|.|.
TGTGCTAGCAGCTTAGAACGGGGCGGTGAGCAGTTCTTC
CASSLERGGEQFF
>TRBV14|TRBJ1-1|16|.|.
TGTACCAGCAGCCAAGATTCAGGGGTTAGAGGCAGGCGTGCTTTCTTT
CTSSQDSGVRGRRAFF
>TRBV6-1|TRBJ1-1|14|.|TRBD1
TGTGCCAGCACCTTCGACAGGGGGAACACTGAAGCTTTCTTT
CASTFDRGNTEAFF
>TRBV10-3|TRBJ1-5|16|few|TRBD1
TGTGCCATCAGTGAGTCGACAGGGGGCGGCAATCAGCCCCAGCATTTT
CAISESTGGGNQPQHF
>TRBV3-1|TRBJ2-7|16|.|TRBD1
TGTGCCAGCAGCCCCCACGGGGACAGGGGTGGCTACGAGCAGTACTTC
CASSPHGDRGGYEQYF
>TRBV29-1|TRBJ2-7|14|many|.
TGCAGCGTTCAGCACAGAGCTTCGACCTACGAGCAGTACTTC
CSVQHRASTYEQYF
>TRBV27|TRBJ2-1|15|few|TRBD2
TGTGCCAGCAGTTTGTTGTCTAGCGGGTCTGATGAGCAGTTCTTC
CASSLLSSGSDEQFF
>TRBV29-1|TRBJ2-7|15|.|TRBD2
TGCAGCGTTGAACTCCGCGGGACTAGCGGCTACGAGCAGTACTTC
CSVELRGTSGYEQYF
>TRBV5-4|TRBJ2-7|16|.|TRBD1
TGTGCCAGCAGCCAGGGACAGGGGCCATCCAGAAACGAGCAGTACTTC
CASSQGQGPSRNEQYF
>TRBV25-1|TRBJ2-1|16|.|TRBD1
TGTGCCAGCAGTGACCACGGGACAGGGCACTCCTGGGAGCAGTTCTTC
CASSDHGTGHSWEQFF